This T cell receptor (beta chain) is from a study of T cell responses to AZD1222 COVID-19 vaccine. With regard to this clone: No antigen is known for it.

Study-level results: A mostly white British donor set with more females was recruited, and clonal diversity was possibly underestimated.

The CDR3 consists of 15 residues. Per the germline V gene, CDR1 is GTSNPN and CDR2 is SVGIG (reference sequence). Between the trimmed V and J ends, which lost 2 bases and 4 bases, there was a span of 15 bases. Sequencing used immunoSEQ multiplex PCR; TCRdb keeps in-frame clones, though not all of them. The repertoire holds under 150,000 clones, with 90% as singletons. The chain combines TRBV30 with TRBJ1-3; no firm D call. The sequences come from peripheral blood, collected on day 0 of AZD1222 vaccination. The TCR was taken from an adult in good health. In DNA, the CDR3 is TGTGCCTGGAGTTTAGGGTTTAGTATCGGAAACACCATATATTTT. Amino acid sequence: CAWSLGFSIGNTIYF.